This TCR beta chain was found in a study of cytomegalovirus exposure and HLA in healthy donors. Whole-study findings and limits: Among TCR sequences, most were rare, though some public TCRs appeared in many donors.

Trimming stripped 1 base from V and 3 bases from J, with 19 bases between. CDR1 is GTSNPN and CDR2 is SVGIG in the germline V gene (reference sequence). The CDR3 is 16 residues long. A word on this clone: Its antigen is undetermined.

This PCR relied on a set of 60 Vbeta primers and 13 Jbeta primers. Sequenced by immunoSEQ multiplex PCR; TCRdb stores in-frame clones only, minus some. Among under 130,000 clones, 60% to 85% were seen once, and the ten largest hold roughly 5%. Sample: PBMCs. The chain is built from TRBV30 and TRBJ2-7, with D maybe TRBD1 (6 bases). This clonotype originated in a female donor in good health and CMV-seropositive. The chain's CDR3 is CAWSASRTGSVYEQYF. The CDR3 nucleotides are TGTGCCTGGAGTGCCTCGCGAACAGGGAGCGTCTACGAGCAGTACTTC.